This is a list of T cell receptor beta chains from one sample in a study of blood T cells in healthy people across ages. TCRdb analysed the 5' RACE reads with MiXCR anew, one entry per CDR3 protein. The data show some 880,000 distinct CDR3 sequences, 35% to 40% seen once. Sequenced: blood. Receptor source: a young man in good health. Both conserved end residues are part of each CDR3. Each record gives: D gene, V gene, clone size, J gene, CDR3 protein, CDR3 DNA. A D gene is named only where the DNA matches it firmly. For some rows the clone size is stated as once, few or many, or as a class when expanded; others skip it.

.	TRBV12-3/TRBV12-4	few	TRBJ2-5	CASSWKGDETQYF	TGTGCCAGCAGTTGGAAGGGGGATGAGACCCAGTACTTC
.	TRBV7-6	.	TRBJ1-1	CASSRLRNTEAFF	TGTGCCAGCAGCCGGCTCAGAAACACTGAAGCTTTCTTT
.	TRBV20-1	few	TRBJ2-3	CSASSAPKKPDTQYF	TGCAGTGCTAGTTCAGCCCCCAAGAAGCCAGATACGCAGTATTTT
.	TRBV4-1	few	TRBJ1-2	CASSQGVGAANYGYTF	TGCGCCAGCAGCCAAGGGGTAGGCGCCGCTAACTATGGCTACACCTTC
.	TRBV6-6	.	TRBJ2-5	CASSLMGLREQYF	TGTGCCAGCAGTCTAATGGGGCTTCGAGAGCAGTACTTC
TRBD1	TRBV20-1	many	TRBJ2-7	CSATRPGGRIYEQYF	TGCAGTGCTACCCGGCCAGGGGGTAGGATCTACGAGCAGTACTTC
.	TRBV12-3/TRBV12-4	many	TRBJ2-1	CASRETYNEQFF	TGTGCCAGCAGAGAAACCTACAATGAGCAGTTCTTC
TRBD2	TRBV6-1	few	TRBJ2-3	CASSAPGSGTYTQYF	TGTGCCAGCAGTGCCCCGGGTAGCGGGACATATACGCAGTATTTT
.	TRBV4-1	few	TRBJ2-7	CASSQLTGFSYEQYF	TGCGCCAGCAGCCAATTGACGGGATTCTCCTACGAGCAGTACTTC
TRBD1	TRBV28	.	TRBJ2-5	CASSIPTGKGTQYF	TGTGCCAGCAGTATACCGACAGGGAAGGGGACCCAGTACTTC
.	TRBV4-1	.	TRBJ2-1	CASSQDLAGYNEQFF	TGCGCCAGCAGCCAAGATCTAGCCGGATACAATGAGCAGTTCTTC
.	TRBV28	.	TRBJ1-6	CAITGSSYNSPLHF	TGTGCCATTACAGGGAGCTCCTATAATTCACCCCTCCACTTT
.	TRBV7-2	once	TRBJ1-1	CASRLDGVGPREAFF	TGTGCCAGCAGACTCGACGGCGTGGGGCCCCGGGAAGCTTTCTTT
.	TRBV4-3	few	TRBJ2-7	CASSMGEWSYEQYF	TGCGCCAGCAGCATGGGGGAATGGTCCTACGAGCAGTACTTC
TRBD2	TRBV20-1	many	TRBJ2-3	CSARQPRSGALTDTQYF	TGCAGTGCTCGCCAGCCTAGAAGCGGGGCCCTCACAGATACGCAGTATTTT
TRBD1	TRBV12-3/TRBV12-4	.	TRBJ2-5	CAVHSRGTGVHEQYF	TGTGCCGTTCACAGTAGAGGGACAGGGGTTCATGAGCAGTACTTC
.	TRBV5-1	few	TRBJ1-6	CASSIQGAGNSPLHF	TGCGCCAGCAGCATACAGGGCGCGGGCAATTCACCCCTCCACTTT
.	TRBV20-1	.	TRBJ2-5	CSARVGGPQLYERYF	TGCAGTGCTAGGGTGGGGGGGCCGCAACTCTACGAGCGGTACTTC
.	TRBV4-2	.	TRBJ1-1	CASSQESGLNTEAFF	TGTGCCAGCAGCCAAGAATCTGGGTTGAACACTGAAGCTTTCTTT
TRBD1	TRBV12-3/TRBV12-4	.	TRBJ1-6	CASSRRDRNSPLHF	TGTGCCAGCAGCCGCCGGGACAGAAATTCACCCCTCCACTTT
TRBD1	TRBV30	.	TRBJ1-4	CAWSPMDRGGEKLFF	TGTGCCTGGAGTCCAATGGACAGGGGCGGTGAAAAACTGTTTTTT
.	TRBV7-2	few	TRBJ1-5	CASSLTLDGNQPQHF	TGTGCCAGCAGCTTAACCCTCGATGGGAATCAGCCCCAGCATTTT
.	TRBV7-3	many	TRBJ2-3	CASSSRAGIGDTQYF	TGTGCCAGCAGCTCCCGCGCGGGGATCGGAGATACGCAGTATTTT
.	TRBV5-5	few	TRBJ1-4	CASSLSGQHHEKLFF	TGTGCCAGCAGCTTGTCTGGGCAGCACCATGAAAAACTGTTTTTT
TRBD1	TRBV29-1	many	TRBJ2-1	CSVEGSRDRGDNEQFF	TGCAGCGTTGAAGGCAGCCGGGACAGGGGGGACAATGAGCAGTTCTTC
TRBD1	TRBV12-3/TRBV12-4	many	TRBJ1-2	CASSQGTGGAGGYTF	TGTGCCAGCAGTCAAGGGACAGGGGGCGCAGGTGGCTACACCTTC
.	TRBV15	few	TRBJ2-3	CATSSGSFTDTQYF	TGTGCCACCAGCTCGGGGTCGTTCACAGATACGCAGTATTTT
TRBD2	TRBV14	.	TRBJ2-1	CASSQDGWQSGSSYNEQFF	TGTGCCAGCAGCCAAGATGGGTGGCAAAGCGGGAGTTCCTACAATGAGCAGTTCTTC
.	TRBV4-1	few	TRBJ2-5	CASSPGPTETQYF	TGCGCCAGCAGCCCGGGACCCACGGAGACCCAGTACTTC
.	TRBV29-1	.	TRBJ2-2	CSVGRGTMNTGELFF	TGCAGCGTCGGAAGGGGGACTATGAACACCGGGGAGCTGTTTTTT
.	TRBV12-3/TRBV12-4	few	TRBJ1-5	CASSSKGPQHF	TGTGCCAGCAGTTCCAAGGGGCCCCAGCATTTT
.	TRBV2	.	TRBJ2-5	CASSEGRLTNQETQYF	TGTGCCAGCAGTGAGGGGAGACTAACAAACCAAGAGACCCAGTACTTC
TRBD1	TRBV9	once	TRBJ1-1	CASSVDRGRNTEAFF	TGTGCCAGCAGCGTAGACAGGGGGCGGAACACTGAAGCTTTCTTT
TRBD1	TRBV4-1	few	TRBJ2-3	CASSQEGQGTDTQYF	TGCGCCAGCAGCCAAGAAGGACAGGGCACAGATACGCAGTATTTT
.	TRBV5-1	few	TRBJ2-1	CASSLAGHRAAYNEQFF	TGCGCCAGCAGCTTGGCCGGCCATAGAGCGGCCTACAATGAGCAGTTCTTC